This TCR beta chain appears in the sequencing data of a study of T cells expressing NK-cell markers. Study as a whole: Each TCR beta repertoire originated in sorted T cells that were CD3+CD56+NKG2C+, CD3+CD56+NKG2C- or CD3+CD56-NKG2C+. Within the sequenced cohort of eight donors, seven exhibited HCMV seropositivity and one was seronegative. Regarding the study as a whole: Clarity on HCMV specificity was lacking for the expanded NKG2C+ T cell clones.

After re-calling the 5' RACE reads, TCRdb lists one entry per CDR3 protein, DNA absent. The listing contains 160,000 or so distinct CDR3 sequences. Turning to this clonotype: Its antigen is unknown.

Germline CDR1 SGHTA, CDR2 FQGTGA. The CDR3 runs 14 residues. The sample comprised blood T cells: a sorted CD56 or NKG2C T cell subset, CD4+ or CD8+ T cells, or bulk PBMC T cells (not recorded which). This chain connects TRBV7-3 to TRBJ1-2; TCRdb reports TRBD1, a call that lacks DNA to check it against. This receptor was identified in a woman between 18 and 70 years old in good health. The CDR3 sequence: CASSPGTGVYGYTF.